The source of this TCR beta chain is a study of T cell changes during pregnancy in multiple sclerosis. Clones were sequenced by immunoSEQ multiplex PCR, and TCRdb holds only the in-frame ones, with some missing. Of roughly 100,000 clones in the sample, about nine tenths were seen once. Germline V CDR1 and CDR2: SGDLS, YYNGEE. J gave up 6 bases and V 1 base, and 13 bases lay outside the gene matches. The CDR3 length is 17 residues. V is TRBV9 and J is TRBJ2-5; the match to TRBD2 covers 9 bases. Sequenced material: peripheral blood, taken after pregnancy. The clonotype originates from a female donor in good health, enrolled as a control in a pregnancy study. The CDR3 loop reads CASSVNSGGLEVKTQYF. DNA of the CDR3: TGTGCCAGCAGCGTAAACAGCGGGGGGCTCGAGGTGAAGACCCAGTACTTC.